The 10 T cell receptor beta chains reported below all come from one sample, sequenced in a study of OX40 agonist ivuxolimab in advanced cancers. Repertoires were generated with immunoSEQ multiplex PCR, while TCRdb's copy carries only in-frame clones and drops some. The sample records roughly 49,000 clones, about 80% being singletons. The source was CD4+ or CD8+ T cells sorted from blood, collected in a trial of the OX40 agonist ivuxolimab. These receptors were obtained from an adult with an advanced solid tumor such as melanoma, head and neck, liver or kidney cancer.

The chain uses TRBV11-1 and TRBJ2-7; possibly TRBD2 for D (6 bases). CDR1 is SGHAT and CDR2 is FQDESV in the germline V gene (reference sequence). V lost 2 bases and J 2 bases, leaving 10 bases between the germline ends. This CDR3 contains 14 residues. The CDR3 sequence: CASSLRRGPYEQYF. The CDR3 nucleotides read TGTGCCAGCAGCTTACGGCGGGGACCCTACGAGCAGTACTTC. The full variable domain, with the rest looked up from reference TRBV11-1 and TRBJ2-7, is EAEVAQSPRYKITEKSQAVAFWCDPISGHATLYWYRQILGQGPELLVQFQDESVVDDSQLPKDRFSAERLKGVDSTLKIQPAELGDSAMYLCASSLRRGPYEQYFGPGTRLTVT.

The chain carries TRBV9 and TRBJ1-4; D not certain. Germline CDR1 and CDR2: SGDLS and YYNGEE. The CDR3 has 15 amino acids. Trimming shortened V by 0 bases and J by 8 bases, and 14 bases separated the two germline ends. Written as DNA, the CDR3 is TGTGCCAGCAGCGTAGGAATTGGGAGCCAGGAAAAACTGTTTTTT. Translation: CASSVGIGSQEKLFF.

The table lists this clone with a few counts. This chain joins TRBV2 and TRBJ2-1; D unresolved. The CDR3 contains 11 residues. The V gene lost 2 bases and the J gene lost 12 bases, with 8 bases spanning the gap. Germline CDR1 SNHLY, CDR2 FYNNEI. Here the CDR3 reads CASSELVGQFF. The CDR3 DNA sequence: TGTGCCAGCAGTGAATTAGTTGGGCAGTTCTTC.

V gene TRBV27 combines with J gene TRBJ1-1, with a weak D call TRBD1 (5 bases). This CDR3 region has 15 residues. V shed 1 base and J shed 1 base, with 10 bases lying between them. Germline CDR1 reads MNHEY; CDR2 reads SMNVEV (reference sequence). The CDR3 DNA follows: TGTGCCAGCAGTTTATATATGGGGCCGAACACTGAAGCTTTCTTT. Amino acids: CASSLYMGPNTEAFF.

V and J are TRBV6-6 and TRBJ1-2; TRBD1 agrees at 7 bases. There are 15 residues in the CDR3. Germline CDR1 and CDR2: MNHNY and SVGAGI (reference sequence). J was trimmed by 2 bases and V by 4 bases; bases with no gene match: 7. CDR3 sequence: CASSFRDSKNYGYTF. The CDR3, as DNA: TGTGCCAGCAGTTTCCGGGACAGTAAGAACTATGGCTACACCTTC.

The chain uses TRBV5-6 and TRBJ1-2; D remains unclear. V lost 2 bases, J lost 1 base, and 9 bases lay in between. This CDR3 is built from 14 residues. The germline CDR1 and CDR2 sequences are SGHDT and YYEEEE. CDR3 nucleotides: TGTGCCAGCAGCTTCGGCGGAGATAACTATGGCTACACCTTC. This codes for CASSFGGDNYGYTF.

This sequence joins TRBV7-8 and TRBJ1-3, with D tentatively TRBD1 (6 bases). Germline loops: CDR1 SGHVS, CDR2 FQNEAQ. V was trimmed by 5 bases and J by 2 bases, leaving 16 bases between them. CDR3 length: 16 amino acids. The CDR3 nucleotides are TGTGCCAGCAGCCCGGAGGGGGGGCGACCTGGAAACACCATATATTTT. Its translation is CASSPEGGRPGNTIYF.

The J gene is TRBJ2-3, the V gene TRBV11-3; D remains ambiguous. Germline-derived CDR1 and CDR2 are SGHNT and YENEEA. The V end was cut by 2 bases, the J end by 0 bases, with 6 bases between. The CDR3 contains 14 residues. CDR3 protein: CASSLTSSTDTQYF. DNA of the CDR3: TGTGCCAGCAGCTTAACGTCTAGCACAGATACGCAGTATTTT.

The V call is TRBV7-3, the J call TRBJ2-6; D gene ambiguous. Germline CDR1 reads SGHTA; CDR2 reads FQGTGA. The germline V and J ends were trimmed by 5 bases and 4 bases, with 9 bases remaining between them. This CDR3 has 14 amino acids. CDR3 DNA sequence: TGTGCCAGCAGCCCCCGGTTGGGGGCCAACGTCCTGACTTTC. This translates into CASSPRLGANVLTF.

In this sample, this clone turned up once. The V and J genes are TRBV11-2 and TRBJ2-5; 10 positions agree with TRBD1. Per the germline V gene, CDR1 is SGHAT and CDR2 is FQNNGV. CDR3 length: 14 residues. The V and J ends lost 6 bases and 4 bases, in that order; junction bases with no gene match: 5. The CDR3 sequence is CASRLGTGAETQYF. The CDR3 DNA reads TGTGCCAGCAGACTGGGGACAGGGGCAGAGACCCAGTACTTC.